This TCR beta chain was identified during a study of cytomegalovirus exposure and HLA in healthy donors. Findings and limits, study-wide: It was reported in a later analysis that an Asian-associated ancestry cluster showed fewer N-insertions than the roughly 660-donor mean. According to a later analysis, most TCR beta chains associated with CMV appeared HLA-restricted.

Germline-derived CDR1 and CDR2 are LNHNV and YYDKDF (reference sequence). V was pared by 3 bases and J by 4 bases, with 12 bases between. CDR3 length: 14 residues. In the PCR, 60 Vbeta and 13 Jbeta primers were used. Sequenced by immunoSEQ multiplex PCR; TCRdb stores in-frame clones only, minus some. Of approximately 190,000 clones in the sample, roughly 82% were seen once. As to this clone: Its cognate antigen is unknown.

This TCR came from a woman between 50 and 59 years old in good health and CMV-seropositive. The chain combines TRBV15 with TRBJ1-2; a weak D match, TRBD1 (5 bases). Sequenced sample: PBMCs. Here the CDR3 reads CATSRDKGTYGYTF. CDR3 DNA: TGTGCCACCAGCAGGGACAAGGGAACCTATGGCTACACCTTC.